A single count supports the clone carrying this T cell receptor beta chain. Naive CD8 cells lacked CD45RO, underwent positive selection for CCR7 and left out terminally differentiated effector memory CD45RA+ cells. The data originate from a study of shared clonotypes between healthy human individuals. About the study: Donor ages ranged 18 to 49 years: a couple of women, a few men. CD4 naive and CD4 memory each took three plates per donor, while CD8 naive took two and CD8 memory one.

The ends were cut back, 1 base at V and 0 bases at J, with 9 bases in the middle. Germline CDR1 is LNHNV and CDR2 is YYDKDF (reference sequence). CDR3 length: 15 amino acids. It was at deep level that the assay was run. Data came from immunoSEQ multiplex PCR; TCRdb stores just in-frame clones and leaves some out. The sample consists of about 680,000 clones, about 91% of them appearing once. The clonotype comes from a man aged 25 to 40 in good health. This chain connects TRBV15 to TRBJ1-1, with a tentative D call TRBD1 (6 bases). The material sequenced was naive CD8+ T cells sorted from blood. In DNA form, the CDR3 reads TGTGCCACCAGCAGAGGTCAGGGGATGAACACTGAAGCTTTCTTT. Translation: CATSRGQGMNTEAFF.